Listed here are 10 T cell receptor beta chains from one sample, sequenced in a study of Ad26.COV2.S vaccination and SARS-CoV-2 variants. Clones were sequenced by immunoSEQ multiplex PCR, and TCRdb holds only the in-frame ones, with some missing. The sample has about 480,000 clones; 87% are singletons. The sample's treatment: some 20 received Ad26.COV2.S at low or high dose, single or two shots; about 5 received placebo; per-sample allocation not given. Collection of samples fell on day 63 after the first vaccine or placebo injection. The sequencing used peripheral blood, collected in a trial of Ad26.COV2.S vaccine versus placebo. The receptors originated from a person between 18 and 60 years old who received the Ad26.COV2.S COVID-19 vaccine or a placebo.

This sequence joins TRBV9 and TRBJ2-1; D tentatively fits TRBD1 or TRBD2 (5 bases each). V was pared by 0 bases and J by 8 bases, with 15 bases between. The germline V gene has CDR1 SGDLS and CDR2 YYNGEE. The CDR3 has 15 amino acids. The CDR3 nucleotides are TGTGCCAGCAGCGTAGTCGGGACCCCACTGCATGAGCAGTTCTTC. Protein: CASSVVGTPLHEQFF. Drawing the rest from reference TRBV9 and TRBJ2-1, the complete variable domain is DSGVTQTPKHLITATGQRVTLRCSPRSGDLSVYWYQQSLDQGLQFLIQYYNGEERAKGNILERFSAQQFPDLHSELNLSSLELGDSALYFCASSVVGTPLHEQFFGPGTRLTVL.

CDR3 loop: CASGLSEPQETQYF. The CDR3 nucleotides are TGTGCTAGTGGTCTCAGCGAGCCCCAAGAGACCCAGTACTTC. The chain employs TRBV12-5 and TRBJ2-5; D is undetermined. Germline values: CDR1 LGHNT, CDR2 FRNRAP. The CDR3 extends over 14 amino acids. Trimming took off 5 bases at V and 1 base at J, with 11 bases between the two ends. The complete variable domain, with remaining parts taken from reference TRBV12-5 and TRBJ2-5, reads DARVTQTPRHKVTEMGQEVTMRCQPILGHNTVFWYRQTMMQGLELLAYFRNRAPLDDSGMPKDRFSAEMPDATLATLKIQPSEPRDSAVYFCASGLSEPQETQYFGPGTRLLVL.

The gene calls are TRBV7-9 and TRBJ2-2; D might be TRBD2 (5 bases). Per the germline V gene, CDR1 is SEHNR and CDR2 is FQNEAQ (reference sequence). This CDR3 comprises 14 residues. Trimming removed 4 bases at V and 6 bases at J, with 12 bases between. In DNA form, the CDR3 reads TGTGCCAGCAGCTCGGGGATATCGGCCGGGGAGCTGTTTTTT. Its protein product is CASSSGISAGELFF.

For this clone: Within the sample, other DNA sequences also encode this same CDR3. V gene TRBV12-3 or TRBV12-4 combines with J gene TRBJ2-2; D may be TRBD1 (6 bases). V was shortened by 5 bases and J by 5 bases, with 9 bases between the two germline ends. The CDR3 has 13 amino acids. In DNA form, the CDR3 reads TGTGCCAGCAGTCTCAGGGGAACCGGGGAGCTGTTTTTT. This sequence encodes CASSLRGTGELFF.

V usage is TRBV5-4 and J usage is TRBJ2-2; 7 bases fit TRBD1. Germline assignment: CDR1 SGHNT and CDR2 YYREEE (reference sequence). Trimming cost V 0 bases and J 7 bases; bases outside gene matches: 6. The CDR3 extends over 15 amino acids. The CDR3 region is CASSLEGARGGELFF. In nucleotides, the CDR3 is TGTGCCAGCAGCTTGGAGGGGGCTAGGGGCGGGGAGCTGTTTTTT.

The V gene is TRBV5-1, the J gene TRBJ2-3; 8 bases match TRBD1. The CDR3 totals 15 residues. V was clipped by 4 bases and J by 0 bases; unmatched bases: 4. Per germline, CDR1 SGHRS and CDR2 YFSETQ. The CDR3 sequence is CASSDRGGSTDTQYF. CDR3 nucleotides: TGCGCCAGCAGCGACAGGGGTGGTAGCACAGATACGCAGTATTTT.

V is TRBV2 and J is TRBJ2-3; D unresolved. V was cut by 8 bases and J by 1 base, with 10 bases left in between. Germline V gene sequence: CDR1 SNHLY, CDR2 FYNNEI. This CDR3 region has 13 residues. CDR3 residues: CASGVGRTDTQYF. In nucleotides, the CDR3 is TGTGCCAGCGGTGTCGGCCGCACAGATACGCAGTATTTT.

The chain is built from TRBV6-2 or TRBV6-3 and TRBJ2-5; weak D call: TRBD2 (6 bases). The V gene's germline CDR1 is MNHEY and CDR2 SVGEGT. CDR3 length equals 15 residues. Trimming took 5 bases from V and 5 from J, leaving 18 bases between them. The CDR3 is CASSGDLGGWETQYF. Written as DNA, the CDR3 is TGTGCCAGCAGTGGTGACTTGGGGGGTTGGGAGACCCAGTACTTC.

The chain joins TRBV5-1 to TRBJ1-2; 11 bases fit TRBD1. Germline-derived CDR1 and CDR2 are SGHRS and YFSETQ. V shed 4 bases, J shed 5 bases, and the junction held 7 bases outside the gene matches. The CDR3 runs to 15 residues. The CDR3 DNA is TGCGCCAGCAGCCACGGGACAGGGGGTAGGTATGGCTACACCTTC. It encodes CASSHGTGGRYGYTF.

The rearrangement joins TRBV3-1 (or the pseudogene TRBV3-2) to TRBJ1-6; 7 nucleotides agree with TRBD1. Germline assignment: CDR1 LGHDT and CDR2 YNNKEL (reference sequence). CDR3 size: 14 residues. J was trimmed by 8 bases and V by 2 bases; bases with no gene match: 3. The CDR3 DNA sequence: TGTGCCAGCAGCCAAAACAGGGGATATTCACCCCTCCACTTT. Its translation is CASSQNRGYSPLHF.